The rows below give T cell receptor beta chains drawn from one sample of a study of blood T cell repertoires in COVID-19. Assay: immunoSEQ multiplex PCR; the TCRdb copy retains only in-frame clones and omits some. Altogether about 47,000 clones are present, approximately 85% being singletons, with the ten largest covering about 14%. What was sequenced was peripheral blood. The receptors derive from a human donor with acute or convalescent COVID-19. The donor label of this sample is uncertain. The CDR3 runs from the conserved cysteine through the conserved F or W. Clone size is stated in some rows and not others, as once, few, many or a class when expanded.

J,size,V,CDR3
TRBJ2-5,NA,TRBV13,CASSPWAGAGETQYF
TRBJ2-1,NA,TRBV5-1,CASSLEEGHANEQFF
TRBJ1-1,NA,TRBV6-5,CASPRPSGTEAFF
TRBJ2-2,NA,TRBV11-2,CASSLNQRDTGELFF
TRBJ2-7,once,TRBV28,CASSLSGPSDEQYF
TRBJ1-2,NA,TRBV18,CASSPGWALYGYTF
TRBJ2-7,NA,TRBV6-5,CASRREGQSYEQYF
TRBJ1-3,NA,TRBV5-6,CASSLGAGGSGNTIYF
TRBJ1-1,NA,TRBV28,CASSLGQGEHTEAFF
TRBJ1-1,NA,TRBV4-3,CASSRGAGANTEAFF
TRBJ1-5,NA,TRBV3-1/TRBV3-2,CASSPGQGLLNQPQHF
TRBJ2-1,NA,TRBV6-5,CASRPGGPGYEQFF
TRBJ2-2,NA,TRBV5-6,CASSRTITGELFF
TRBJ1-3,few,TRBV29-1,CSVDVGSSGNTIYF
TRBJ2-3,NA,TRBV3-1/TRBV3-2,CASSQVSGRTQYF
TRBJ1-3,NA,TRBV12-5,CASGLVLSPGFAGNTIYF
TRBJ2-2,NA,TRBV7-3,CASSLIAGVDTGELFF
TRBJ1-2,NA,TRBV7-2,CASSPRQGANYGYTF
TRBJ2-5,NA,TRBV3-1/TRBV3-2,CASSLRTGQETQYF
TRBJ2-2,NA,TRBV5-1,CASRRDTGELFF
TRBJ1-2,once,TRBV12-3/TRBV12-4,CASYRLYGYTF
TRBJ2-5,NA,TRBV3-1/TRBV3-2,CASSQMYRVEETQYF
TRBJ2-3,NA,TRBV11-3,CASSPVGVSTDTQYF
TRBJ2-1,once,TRBV29-1,CSVASTSYNEQFF
TRBJ2-5,NA,TRBV5-1,CASSLGQGQETQYF
TRBJ2-7,NA,TRBV10-2,CASSPTSGGAGEQYF
TRBJ1-4,NA,TRBV28,CASSLRQGKLFF
TRBJ2-7,NA,TRBV19,CASSGGAGLDQQYF
TRBJ2-1,NA,TRBV4-3,CASSQDSQAGAYNEQFF
TRBJ2-4,few,TRBV11-2,CASSPKSRGLSAKNIQYF
TRBJ2-7,NA,TRBV6-5,CASSQDTYEQYF
TRBJ1-1,NA,TRBV28,CASSSQGITEAFF
TRBJ2-3,NA,TRBV19,CASSLTDTQYF
TRBJ1-6,NA,TRBV6-5,CASSSLQGDNSPLHF
TRBJ1-1,NA,TRBV28,CASSPRTGRTEAFF
TRBJ1-5,NA,TRBV6-1,CASSEGRRQGNQPQHF
TRBJ2-7,once,TRBV12-3/TRBV12-4,CASSLTRYEQYF
TRBJ1-1,NA,TRBV20-1,CSASGQPEAFF
TRBJ1-4,NA,TRBV28,CASSLGRGNEKLFF
TRBJ2-7,few,TRBV27,CASSSWTSGVSYEQYF
TRBJ2-5,NA,TRBV19,CASSTSGQGRETQYF
TRBJ1-1,NA,TRBV11-1,CASSLGQGGLTEAFF
TRBJ2-2,NA,TRBV12-3/TRBV12-4,CASSLPTGELFF
TRBJ1-6,NA,TRBV6-2/TRBV6-3,CASSYSGARKRNSPLHF
TRBJ1-1,NA,TRBV6-1,CASSDPRSSEAFF
TRBJ1-3,NA,TRBV28,CASSPAQDSGNTIYF
TRBJ1-2,NA,TRBV28,CAGGGNYGYTF
TRBJ1-1,NA,TRBV7-2,CASSLRTALPSVAFF
TRBJ2-2,few,TRBV9,CASSARQFPNTGELFF
TRBJ2-7,NA,TRBV12-3/TRBV12-4,CASSPSYEQYF
TRBJ1-5,NA,TRBV19,CASSISSGDAPQHF
TRBJ1-2,NA,TRBV3-1/TRBV3-2,CASSPDRGRYGYTF
TRBJ2-4,NA,TRBV7-8,CASSLSSRDWAKNIQYF
TRBJ2-2,NA,TRBV7-3,CASSLFSTGELFF
TRBJ1-5,NA,TRBV9,CASSATGGSQPQHF
TRBJ1-1,few,TRBV28,CASKGQGVTAFF
TRBJ2-1,NA,TRBV7-2,CASSSGRAGYVEQFF